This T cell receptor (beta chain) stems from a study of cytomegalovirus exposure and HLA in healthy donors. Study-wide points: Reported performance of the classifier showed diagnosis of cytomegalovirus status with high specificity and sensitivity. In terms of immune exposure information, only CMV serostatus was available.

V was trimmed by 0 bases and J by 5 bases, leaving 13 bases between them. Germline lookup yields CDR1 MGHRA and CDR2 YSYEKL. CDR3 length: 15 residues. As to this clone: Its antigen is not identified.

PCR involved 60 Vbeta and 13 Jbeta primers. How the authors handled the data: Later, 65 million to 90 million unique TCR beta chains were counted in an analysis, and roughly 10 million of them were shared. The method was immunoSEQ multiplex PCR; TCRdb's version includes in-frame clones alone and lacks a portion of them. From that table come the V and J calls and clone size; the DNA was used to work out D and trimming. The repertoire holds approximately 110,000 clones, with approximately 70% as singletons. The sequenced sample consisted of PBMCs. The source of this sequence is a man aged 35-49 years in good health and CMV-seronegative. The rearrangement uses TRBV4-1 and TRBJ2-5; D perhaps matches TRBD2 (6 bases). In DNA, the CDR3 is TGCGCCAGCAGCCAAGATTCGGGACTCGGGGAGACCCAGTACTTC. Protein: CASSQDSGLGETQYF.